This T cell receptor (beta chain) was found in a study of blood T cell repertoires in COVID-19. Whole-study context: The origin of the acute and convalescent COVID-19 samples was the United States, Italy and Spain. T cells, B-cell-depleted T cells, or PBMCs provided the cDNA or gDNA that served as material.

Measured with immunoSEQ multiplex PCR; TCRdb has only the in-frame clones, and not every one. The table includes around 300,000 clones, 89% detected once. Germline CDR1 is SGHDN and CDR2 is FVKESK. This CDR3 contains 13 residues. V was cut by 2 bases and J by 3 bases, with 5 bases left in between. What was sequenced was peripheral blood. This clonotype was sampled from a man aged 50-59 years with acute or convalescent COVID-19. The chain has TRBV14 and TRBJ2-1; no clear D. The CDR3: CASSQSNYNEQFF. The CDR3 bases are TGTGCCAGCAGCCAATCTAACTACAATGAGCAGTTCTTC.